The 9 T cell receptor beta chains below all came from one sample that was sequenced in a study of CD8 T cells in Susac syndrome. Reverse transcription of roughly 0.5 to 1 ug RNA was performed with random hexamers. TCRdb ran MiXCR on the immunoSEQ multiplex PCR reads and lists one entry per CDR3 protein. The table shows some 260,000 distinct CDR3 sequences, with more than 75% occurring only once. Sequencing was carried out using CD8+ T cells from PBMCs. These receptors all come from a human donor with multiple sclerosis.

The chain's CDR3 is CSARAEWGGNQPQHF. In nucleotides, the CDR3 is TGCAGTGCTAGGGCCGAGTGGGGTGGCAATCAGCCCCAGCATTTT. The gene calls are TRBV20-1 and TRBJ1-5; D not resolved. The CDR3 contains 15 residues. Germline CDR1 and CDR2: DFQATT and SNEGSKA (reference sequence). V lost 3 bases and J lost 2, with 14 bases in between.

The chain carries TRBV3-1 and TRBJ1-3; 12 nucleotides agree with TRBD1. CDR1 and CDR2 (germline): LGHDT, YNNKEL (reference sequence). CDR3 length: 20 amino acids. V lost 4 bases, J lost 3 bases, and 16 bases stayed unmatched. DNA of the CDR3: TGTGCCAGCAGCCTCCTACTCGGGACAGGGGGCGGCCGGGGTGGAAACACCATATATTTT. This encodes CASSLLLGTGGGRGGNTIYF.

The chain links TRBV2 to TRBJ2-5, with D unresolved. The germline V and J ends were trimmed by 7 bases and 5 bases, with 5 bases remaining between them. CDR1 and CDR2 (germline): SNHLY, FYNNEI. This CDR3 is built from 10 residues. CDR3 nucleotide sequence: TGTGCCAGCAATTGGGAGACCCAGTACTTC. It encodes CASNWETQYF.

V usage is TRBV28 and J usage is TRBJ2-1; 8 bases align to TRBD1. The junction had 11 bases not matched to a gene; V was cut back by 6 bases and J by 7 bases. This CDR3 contains 15 residues. CDR1 MDHEN and CDR2 SYDVKM come from the germline V gene. The CDR3 here is CASRSGTGLSNEQFF. As DNA, the CDR3 is TGTGCCAGCAGAAGTGGGACAGGATTATCAAATGAGCAGTTCTTC.

This clonotype was observed once. This sequence joins TRBV7-8 and TRBJ2-3; D gene uncertain. Trimming removed 1 base from V and 1 base from J, with 6 bases in between. Germline lookup yields CDR1 SGHVS and CDR2 FQNEAQ. This CDR3 has 14 amino acids. CDR3 coding DNA: TGTGCCAGCAGCTTAGAGTCTCGCACAGATACGCAGTATTTT. This translates into CASSLESRTDTQYF.

The chain links TRBV15 to TRBJ2-1; possible D gene TRBD2, 7 bases. V was clipped by 0 bases and J by 8 bases, with 17 bases between them. Germline loops: CDR1 LNHNV, CDR2 YYDKDF (reference sequence). CDR3 length: 16 amino acids. In DNA, the CDR3 is TGTGCCACCAGCAGAGAGGGATATGGCGGGGGCGATGAGCAGTTCTTC. Translated, it gives CATSREGYGGGDEQFF.

The V call is TRBV4-1, the J call TRBJ2-7; TRBD1 aligns across 10 bases. Germline V CDR1 and CDR2: MGHRA, YSYEKL. The CDR3 totals 14 residues. With 2 bases clipped from V and 4 bases from J, the junction kept 2 bases outside the gene matches. The CDR3 sequence: CASSQRTGGYEQYF. CDR3 nucleotides: TGCGCCAGCAGCCAAAGGACAGGGGGTTACGAGCAGTACTTC.

This chain uses TRBV27 with TRBJ2-5; 8 bases are a match to TRBD1. CDR3 length equals 12 residues. From germline, CDR1 is MNHEY and CDR2 SMNVEV (reference sequence). J was trimmed by 4 bases and V by 8 bases; bases with no gene match: 3. CDR3 DNA: TGTGCCAGCCAACAGGGGGGAGAGACCCAGTACTTC. This sequence encodes CASQQGGETQYF.

The chain links TRBV28 to TRBJ1-1, with 7 bases lining up with TRBD1. The CDR3 has 15 residues. Germline V gives CDR1 MDHEN, CDR2 SYDVKM. With 6 bases clipped from V and 4 bases from J, the junction kept 11 bases outside the gene matches. The CDR3 DNA sequence: TGTGCCAGCAGAACCTACAGGGGTCGGACCACTGAAGCTTTCTTT. Its translation is CASRTYRGRTTEAFF.